This T cell receptor (beta chain) came from a study of CD8 T cells in Susac syndrome. CD8+ and CD4+ blood T cells underwent TCR beta sequencing. The authors reverse transcribed roughly 0.5 to 1 ug RNA with random hexamers. TCRdb recomputed calls from the immunoSEQ multiplex PCR reads with MiXCR, one row per CDR3 protein. The table includes under 200,000 distinct CDR3 sequences, 90% to 95% detected once. The germline V gene encodes CDR1 KGHSH and CDR2 LQKENI. The CDR3 length is 12 residues. V shed 4 bases and J shed 3 bases, with 3 bases lying between them. This receptor was identified in a human donor in good health. The material sequenced was CD4+ T cells from PBMCs. The rearrangement joins TRBV18 to TRBJ2-2; D gene uncertain. CDR3 amino acids: CASSRDTGELFF. CDR3 nucleotides: TGTGCCAGCTCACGGGACACCGGGGAGCTGTTTTTT. The complete variable domain, with remaining parts taken from reference TRBV18 and TRBJ2-2, reads NAGVMQNPRHLVRRRGQEARLRCSPMKGHSHVYWYRQLPEEGLKFMVYLQKENIIDESGMPKERFSAEFPKEGPSILRIQQVVRGDSAAYFCASSRDTGELFFGEGSRLTVL.